This TCR beta chain derives from a study of T cells in Graves' hyperthyroidism and ophthalmopathy. Germline lookup yields CDR1 MNHEY and CDR2 SMNVEV (reference sequence). The CDR3 is 16 residues long. V gave up 4 bases and J gave up 0 bases, with 13 bases separating them. Overall study findings and caveats: Among thyroid clonotypes expanded above 0.001, most also appeared in blood.

TCR beta CDR3 regions were amplified from RNA transcripts. A first-round RT-PCR of the TCR CDR3 used the HTBI primer set. MiXCR, run by TCRdb on the multiplex PCR reads, gives a single entry per CDR3 protein. The table lists 300,000 to 450,000 distinct CDR3 sequences, 11% to 15% of them singletons. This clonotype was seen only a few times. Its antigen is currently unknown. Sample: blood. The chain carries TRBV27 and TRBJ1-5; no clear D. This TCR came from an older woman with Graves' hyperthyroidism. The CDR3 bases are TGTGCCAGCAGTTCCGGTAGGGTCTATAGCAATCAGCCCCAGCATTTT. The encoded protein is CASSSGRVYSNQPQHF.